A selection of T cell receptor beta chains follows, all from one sample in a study of breast tumors, draining lymph nodes, adjacent tissues. Each CDR3 protein is one row after TCRdb ran MiXCR on the multiplex PCR reads. The table shows more than 200,000 distinct CDR3 sequences, with about 34% occurring only once. Material for sequencing was axillary lymph node tissue. These receptors were collected from a female donor with breast cancer. Some clones in this sample may be carry-over from other donors' samples. Both conserved end residues are part of each CDR3. The D gene is left open where the match is weak. Only part of the rows carry a size: once, few, many, or a class if the clone is expanded.

TRBV14,many,NA,TRBJ2-3,TGTGCCAGCAGTCCGAGGACAGACGGAGCATCAGATACGCAGTATTTT,CASSPRTDGASDTQYF
TRBV24-1,NA,NA,TRBJ2-5,TGTGCCACCAGTGATTTGGGGGGGGCGGGACAGACCCAGTACTTC,CATSDLGGAGQTQYF
TRBV5-1,many,NA,TRBJ2-2,TGCGCCAGCACCAGGGTTAACACCGGGGAGCTGTTTTTT,CASTRVNTGELFF
TRBV19,NA,NA,TRBJ1-6,TGTGCCAGCGCTGGGATCCGGGGTTCACCCCTCCACTTT,CASAGIRGSPLHF
TRBV29-1,NA,NA,TRBJ1-4,TGCAGCGTTTTTGCCAGCACGAGGGCAGGGGACAAACTGTTTTTT,CSVFASTRAGDKLFF
TRBV6-1,many,NA,TRBJ1-2,TGTGCCAGCAGTGAAAGTCAACCCTCCTATGGCTACACCTTC,CASSESQPSYGYTF
TRBV7-2,many,NA,TRBJ2-7,TGTGCCAGCAGGGCTGGCTACGAGCAGTACTTC,CASRAGYEQYF
TRBV20-1,many,TRBD2,TRBJ2-5,TGCAGTGCTAGAGGACTAGCGGGAGTAATATCCGAGACCCAGTACTTC,CSARGLAGVISETQYF
TRBV15,many,NA,TRBJ2-7,TGTGCCACCAGCAGAGGGGTGGGAGAGGGACCGGTGCACGAGCAGTACTTC,CATSRGVGEGPVHEQYF
TRBV11-2,many,NA,TRBJ2-7,TGTGCCAGCAGCTTAGTCTATGGGGGATTCGAGCAGTACTTC,CASSLVYGGFEQYF
TRBV10-3,many,NA,TRBJ1-2,TGTGCCATCAGTGGTGAGGTATTCTATGGCTACACCTTC,CAISGEVFYGYTF
TRBV20-1,NA,TRBD2,TRBJ2-5,TGCAGTGCTATAGGACTAGCGGGAGTGGGGGGAGAGACCCAGTACTTC,CSAIGLAGVGGETQYF
TRBV5-1,NA,NA,TRBJ1-6,TGCGCCAGCAGCCCGGACGGGGGAGGTAATTCACCCCTCCACTTT,CASSPDGGGNSPLHF
TRBV5-8,many,NA,TRBJ2-7,TGTGCCATCCTCCACAGGGGGGGGTCCTACGAGCAGTACTTC,CAILHRGGSYEQYF
TRBV9,NA,NA,TRBJ1-2,TGTGCCAGCAGCCCCCCTCAAGCCATTAACTATGGCTCCACCTTC,CASSPPQAINYGSTF
TRBV5-1,many,NA,TRBJ2-3,TGCGCCAGCAGCTTAACAGGGACTAGCACAGATACGCAGTATTTT,CASSLTGTSTDTQYF
TRBV15,many,NA,TRBJ2-1,TGTGCCACCAGCAGAGGGTGGAAGCATGGCTCCTACAATGAGCAGTTCTTC,CATSRGWKHGSYNEQFF
TRBV5-1,many,TRBD2,TRBJ2-7,TGCGCCAGCAGCACCACTAGCGGAACCTACGAGCAGTACTTC,CASSTTSGTYEQYF
TRBV28,NA,NA,TRBJ1-2,TGTGCCAGCAGGCAAGGACAGTATGGCTACACCTTC,CASRQGQYGYTF
TRBV24-1,many,TRBD1,TRBJ1-4,TGTGCCACCAGTGAAGGACAGGCTTTAAATGAAAAACTGTTTTTT,CATSEGQALNEKLFF
TRBV6-1,NA,NA,TRBJ2-5,TGTGCCAGCAGTCTAGGGGGTGAGGGAACAGGGGAGACCCAGTACTTC,CASSLGGEGTGETQYF
TRBV5-1,many,TRBD1,TRBJ1-5,TGCGCCAGCAGCCCGGGACAGAATAATCAGCCCCAGCATTTT,CASSPGQNNQPQHF